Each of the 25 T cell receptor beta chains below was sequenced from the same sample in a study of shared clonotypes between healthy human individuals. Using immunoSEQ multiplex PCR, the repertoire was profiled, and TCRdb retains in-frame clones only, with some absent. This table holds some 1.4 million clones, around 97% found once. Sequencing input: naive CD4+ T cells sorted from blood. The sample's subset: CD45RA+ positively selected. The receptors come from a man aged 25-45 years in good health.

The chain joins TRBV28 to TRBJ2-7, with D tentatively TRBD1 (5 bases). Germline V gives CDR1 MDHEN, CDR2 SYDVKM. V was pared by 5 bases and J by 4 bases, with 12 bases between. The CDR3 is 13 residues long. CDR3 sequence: CASSRQLTYEQYF. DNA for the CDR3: TGTGCCAGCAGTCGACAGCTTACATACGAGCAGTACTTC.

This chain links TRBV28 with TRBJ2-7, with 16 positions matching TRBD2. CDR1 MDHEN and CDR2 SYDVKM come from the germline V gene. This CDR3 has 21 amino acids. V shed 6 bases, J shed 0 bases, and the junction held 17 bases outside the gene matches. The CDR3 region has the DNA TGTGCCAGCAGGATGCCTCGGCATCCCGGGACTAGCGGGAGGGCCTCCTACGAGCAGTACTTC. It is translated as CASRMPRHPGTSGRASYEQYF.

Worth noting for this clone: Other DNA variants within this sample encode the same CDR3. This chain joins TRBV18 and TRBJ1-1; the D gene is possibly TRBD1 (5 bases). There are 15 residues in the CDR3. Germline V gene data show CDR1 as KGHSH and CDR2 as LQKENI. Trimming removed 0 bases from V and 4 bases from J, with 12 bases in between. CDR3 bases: TGTGCCAGCTCACCACCGGCGGGGGGGGGCACTGAAGCTTTCTTT. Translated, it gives CASSPPAGGGTEAFF.

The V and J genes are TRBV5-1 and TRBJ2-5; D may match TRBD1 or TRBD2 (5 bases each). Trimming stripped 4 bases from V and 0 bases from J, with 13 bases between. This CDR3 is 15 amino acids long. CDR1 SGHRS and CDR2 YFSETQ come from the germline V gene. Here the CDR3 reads CASSGAGTDQETQYF. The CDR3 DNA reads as TGCGCCAGCAGCGGCGCCGGGACGGACCAAGAGACCCAGTACTTC.

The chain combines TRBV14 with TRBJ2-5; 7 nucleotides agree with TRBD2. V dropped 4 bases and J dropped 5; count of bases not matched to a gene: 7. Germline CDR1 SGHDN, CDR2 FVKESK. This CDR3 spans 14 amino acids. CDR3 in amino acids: CASSRAGLVETQYF. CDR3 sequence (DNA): TGTGCCAGCAGCCGTGCCGGACTAGTGGAGACCCAGTACTTC.

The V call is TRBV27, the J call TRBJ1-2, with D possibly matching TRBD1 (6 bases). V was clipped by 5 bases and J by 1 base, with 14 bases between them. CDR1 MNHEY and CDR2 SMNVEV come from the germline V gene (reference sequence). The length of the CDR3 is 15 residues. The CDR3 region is CASSTRTDLNYGYTF. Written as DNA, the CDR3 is TGTGCCAGCAGTACCCGGACAGACCTTAACTATGGCTACACCTTC.

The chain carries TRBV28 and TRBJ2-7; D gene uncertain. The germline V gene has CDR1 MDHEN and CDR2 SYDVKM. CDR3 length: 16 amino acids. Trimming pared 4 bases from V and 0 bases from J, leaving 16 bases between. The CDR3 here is CASSSQLTFSSYEQYF. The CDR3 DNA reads TGTGCCAGCAGTTCCCAACTAACCTTCAGCTCCTACGAGCAGTACTTC.

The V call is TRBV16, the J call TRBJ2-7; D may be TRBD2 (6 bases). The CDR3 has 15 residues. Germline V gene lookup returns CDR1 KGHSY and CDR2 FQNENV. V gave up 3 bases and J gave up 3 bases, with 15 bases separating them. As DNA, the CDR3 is TGTGCCAGCAGCCACCCCGCGGAGGGGCACTACGAGCAGTACTTC. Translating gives CASSHPAEGHYEQYF.

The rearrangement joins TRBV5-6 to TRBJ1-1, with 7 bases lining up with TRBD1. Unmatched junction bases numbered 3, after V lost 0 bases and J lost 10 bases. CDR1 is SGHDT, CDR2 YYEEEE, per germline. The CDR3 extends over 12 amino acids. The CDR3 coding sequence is TGTGCCAGCAGCTTGGCGGCAGGGGGAGCTTTCTTT. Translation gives CASSLAAGGAFF.

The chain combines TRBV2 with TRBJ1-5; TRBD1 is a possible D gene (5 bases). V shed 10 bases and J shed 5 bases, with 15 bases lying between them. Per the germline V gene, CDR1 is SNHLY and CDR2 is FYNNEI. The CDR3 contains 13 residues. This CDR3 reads CATNIRADQPQHF. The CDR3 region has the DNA TGTGCCACCAACATCAGGGCGGATCAGCCCCAGCATTTT.

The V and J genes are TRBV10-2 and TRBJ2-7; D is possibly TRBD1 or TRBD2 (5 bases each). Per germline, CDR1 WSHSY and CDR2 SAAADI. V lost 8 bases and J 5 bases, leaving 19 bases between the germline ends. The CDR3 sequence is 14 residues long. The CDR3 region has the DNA TGCGCCAGCTCCCGGGACCCAGTGGGTGACGAGCAGTACTTC. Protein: CASSRDPVGDEQYF.

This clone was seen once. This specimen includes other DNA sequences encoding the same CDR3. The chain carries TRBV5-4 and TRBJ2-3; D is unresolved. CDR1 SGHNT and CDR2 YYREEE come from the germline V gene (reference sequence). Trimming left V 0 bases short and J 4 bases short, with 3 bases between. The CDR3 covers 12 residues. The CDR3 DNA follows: TGTGCCAGCAGCTTGGTGGCAGATACGCAGTATTTT. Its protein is CASSLVADTQYF.

DNA for the CDR3: TGTGCCAGCAGCCTAGAAGGCGGTACGCAGTATTTT. It specifies CASSLEGGTQYF. This chain uses TRBV28 with TRBJ2-3; no clear D. In germline, CDR1 is MDHEN, CDR2 SYDVKM. Trimming stripped 6 bases from V and 8 bases from J, with 12 bases between. CDR3 length equals 12 residues.

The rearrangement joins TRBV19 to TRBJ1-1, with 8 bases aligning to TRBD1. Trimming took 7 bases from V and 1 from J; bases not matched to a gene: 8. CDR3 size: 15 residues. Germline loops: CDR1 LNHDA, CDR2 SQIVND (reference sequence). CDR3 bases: TGTGCCAGTAAGCGACAGGGGAACTCGAACACTGAAGCTTTCTTT. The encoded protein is CASKRQGNSNTEAFF.

The CDR3: CASRPSGTSTDTQYF. CDR3 nucleotides: TGTGCCAGCAGACCTAGCGGGACTAGCACAGATACGCAGTATTTT. V and J are TRBV14 and TRBJ2-3, with 9 bases matching TRBD2. Germline V lookup: CDR1 SGHDN, CDR2 FVKESK. The J segment lost 0 bases and the V segment lost 6 bases, leaving 4 bases of the junction unmatched. The CDR3 has 15 residues.

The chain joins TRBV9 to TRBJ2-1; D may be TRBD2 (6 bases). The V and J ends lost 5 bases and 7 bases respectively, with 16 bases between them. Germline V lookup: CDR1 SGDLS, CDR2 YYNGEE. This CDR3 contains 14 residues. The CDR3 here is CASRAGTATNEQFF. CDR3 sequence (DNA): TGTGCCAGCAGAGCCGGGACTGCTACTAATGAGCAGTTCTTC. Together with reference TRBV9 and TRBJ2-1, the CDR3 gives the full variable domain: DSGVTQTPKHLITATGQRVTLRCSPRSGDLSVYWYQQSLDQGLQFLIQYYNGEERAKGNILERFSAQQFPDLHSELNLSSLELGDSALYFCASRAGTATNEQFFGPGTRLTVL.

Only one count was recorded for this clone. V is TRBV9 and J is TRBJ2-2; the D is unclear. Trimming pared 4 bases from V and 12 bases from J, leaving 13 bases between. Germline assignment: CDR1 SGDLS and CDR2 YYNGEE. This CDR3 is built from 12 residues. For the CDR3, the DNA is TGTGCCAGCAGCCCCTCGGACGTGAAGCTGTTTTTT. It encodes CASSPSDVKLFF.

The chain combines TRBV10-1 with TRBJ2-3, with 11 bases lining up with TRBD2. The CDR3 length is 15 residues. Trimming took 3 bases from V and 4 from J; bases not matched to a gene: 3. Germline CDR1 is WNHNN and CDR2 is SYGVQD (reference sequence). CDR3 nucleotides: TGCGCCAGCAGTGATAGCGGGAGGGCCGCAGATACGCAGTATTTT. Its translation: CASSDSGRAADTQYF.

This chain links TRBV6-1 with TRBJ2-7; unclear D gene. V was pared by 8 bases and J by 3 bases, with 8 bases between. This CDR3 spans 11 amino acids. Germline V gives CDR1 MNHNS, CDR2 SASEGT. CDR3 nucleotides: TGTGCCAGCCTCGGGTACTACGAGCAGTACTTC. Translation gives CASLGYYEQYF.

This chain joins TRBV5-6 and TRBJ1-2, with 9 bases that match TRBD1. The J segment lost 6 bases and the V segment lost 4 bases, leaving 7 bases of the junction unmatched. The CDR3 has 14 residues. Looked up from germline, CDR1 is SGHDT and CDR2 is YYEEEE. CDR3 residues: CASSPLTGGNGYTF. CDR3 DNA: TGTGCCAGCAGCCCCCTTACAGGGGGCAATGGCTACACCTTC.

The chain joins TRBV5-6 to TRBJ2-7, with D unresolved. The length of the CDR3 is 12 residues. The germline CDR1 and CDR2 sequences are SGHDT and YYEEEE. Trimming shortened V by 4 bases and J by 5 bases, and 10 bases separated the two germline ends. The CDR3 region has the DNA TGTGCCAGCAGCGGTAGTAGTGACGAGCAGTACTTC. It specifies CASSGSSDEQYF.

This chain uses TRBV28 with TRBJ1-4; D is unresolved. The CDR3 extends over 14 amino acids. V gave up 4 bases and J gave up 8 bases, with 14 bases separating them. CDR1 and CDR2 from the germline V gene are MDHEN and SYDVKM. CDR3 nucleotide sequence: TGTGCCAGCAGTTCGACGGCTCTGCGGGAAAAACTGTTTTTT. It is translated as CASSSTALREKLFF.

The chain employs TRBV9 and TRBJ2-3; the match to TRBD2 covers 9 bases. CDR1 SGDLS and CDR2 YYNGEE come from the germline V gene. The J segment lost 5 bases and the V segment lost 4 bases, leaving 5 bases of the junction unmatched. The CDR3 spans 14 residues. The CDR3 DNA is TGTGCCAGCAGCCCGAGCGGGAGGCAAGATACGCAGTATTTT. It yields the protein CASSPSGRQDTQYF.

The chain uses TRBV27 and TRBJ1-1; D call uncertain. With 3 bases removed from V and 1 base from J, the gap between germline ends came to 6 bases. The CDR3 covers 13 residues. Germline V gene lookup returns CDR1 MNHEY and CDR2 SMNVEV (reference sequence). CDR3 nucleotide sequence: TGTGCCAGCAGTTTCTCGGGGAACACTGAAGCTTTCTTT. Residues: CASSFSGNTEAFF.

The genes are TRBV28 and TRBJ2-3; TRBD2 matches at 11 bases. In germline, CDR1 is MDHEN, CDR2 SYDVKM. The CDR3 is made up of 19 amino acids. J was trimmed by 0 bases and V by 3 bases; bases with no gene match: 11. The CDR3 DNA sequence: TGTGCCAGCAGTTTGCGGCGTCCCGGGACTAGCGGAAGCACAGATACGCAGTATTTT. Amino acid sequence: CASSLRRPGTSGSTDTQYF.